This entry describes one TCR beta chain. The antigen it recognizes is unknown. No much larger clone exists at a distance of one base, and base qualities are not known. The sample originates from a study of OX40 agonist ivuxolimab in advanced cancers. For the wider study: Ivuxolimab was a fully human IgG2 agonistic monoclonal antibody targeting the costimulatory receptor OX40 (CD134). In the dose-escalation cohort, roughly 82% of patients were male, and the mean age was around 65 years with a range of roughly 20 to 85. Peripheral TCRbeta sequencing aimed to test whether ivuxolimab altered TCR sequence diversity and caused clonal T-cell expansion. Intravenous ivuxolimab was administered to patients every 2 weeks at six dose levels: 0.01, 0.1, 0.3, 1.5, 3 and 10 mg/kg. Partial responses occurred in three dose-escalation patients: two with cutaneous melanoma and one with hepatocellular carcinoma. The monotherapy dose-escalation portion (N of about 50 patients) of the phase I ivuxolimab trial is reported in the paper. Patients were allowed to have had prior anti-PD-1, anti-PD-L1 or anti-CTLA-4 therapy, and roughly 40% of the dose-escalation patients had been treated with checkpoint inhibitors. Of the 50 to 55 dose-escalation patients, hepatocellular carcinoma was present in roughly 19, melanoma in roughly 15, renal cell carcinoma in 9 and head and neck cancer in 9.

To sequence the TCRbeta CDR3 region, genomic DNA was isolated from the sorted cells. The immunoSEQ Assay was used for sequencing of TCRbeta CDR3 regions. Not all clones reach the TCRdb copy of this immuneACCESS table, which keeps in-frame sequences only. Checked studies attribute under half of the gap to unresolved V genes and leave the rest unexplained. The sample records tens of thousands of clones, over 75% of which are singletons. Of the sample, approximately 3.1% falls within the top ten clones. The trial excluded patients who had a history of autoimmune disease or who were on systemic immunosuppression. In every dose cohort, peripheral blood was drawn for TCR sequencing at baseline, cycle 4 day 1, and cycle 7 day 1. The samples were taken from a phase I, first-in-human, multicenter, open-label dose-escalation trial of ivuxolimab. Adults with locally advanced or metastatic melanoma, renal cell carcinoma, hepatocellular carcinoma or head and neck squamous cell carcinoma were enrolled in the trial. CD4+ and CD8+ T cells were sorted separately from peripheral blood before TCR sequencing.

What the study reported, not specific to this receptor: In partial responders in the 0.1-3.0 mg/kg groups, normalized peripheral clonal expansion was found to be among the lowest, especially among CD8+ T cells. Clonal expansion of both CD4+ and CD8+ blood T cells was observed from baseline to week 6 at doses 0.1 to 3.0 mg/kg. On average, CD8+ T cells showed more expanded clones than CD4+ T cells after ivuxolimab. Low levels of normalized T-cell clonal expansion were also seen in some patients who did not respond. Antigen specificity was not determined for the clonally expanded peripheral T cells.

The CDR3 runs 13 residues from the cysteine to the phenylalanine. Only CDR3 DNA remains: 39 bases, in frame from the first base. From the germline V gene (reference sequence), CDR1 is GTSNPN and CDR2 is SVGIG. Clipping removes 4 bases from V and 15 bases from J, with 12 as the unmatched junction base count. The rearrangement combines TRBV30 with TRBJ2-1, with 10 bases matching TRBD2. The input for sequencing was CD4+ or CD8+ T cells sorted from blood, taken in a trial of the OX40 agonist ivuxolimab. The receptor's source is an adult with an advanced solid tumor such as melanoma, head and neck, liver or kidney cancer. CDR3 region: CAWKTSGWPFGFF. Read as DNA, the sequence is TGTGCCTGGAAGACTAGCGGGTGGCCTTTCGGGTTCTTC.